One and the same sample provided the 6 T cell receptor beta chains below, sequenced in a study of T cell clonality in common variable immunodeficiency. Profiling relied on immunoSEQ multiplex PCR, and the TCRdb table lists in-frame clones only, not all of them. Recorded here are around 40,000 clones, none singletons. Sequenced: peripheral blood mononuclear cells. These receptors all stem from a person aged 18 to 75 in good health.

This clone was found many times. The DNA ends 3 residues before the CDR3 does, and the rest of the CDR3 is filled in from the germline J gene. The V gene is TRBV7-8, the J gene TRBJ1-5; TRBD1 matches at 11 bases. This CDR3 region has 16 residues. V was clipped by 2 bases and J by 6 bases; unmatched bases: 6. Germline V gives CDR1 SGHVS, CDR2 FQNEAQ. The CDR3 DNA, read in part, is TGTGCCAGCAGCTTACTCGGACAGGGGGCAGGTCAGCCC. Translated: CASSLLGQGAGQP. The full CDR3 reads CASSLLGQGAGQPQHF.

This clone was seen repeatedly, ten times or more. At one of its ends the junction is not consistent with the germline gene, which may arise from a read error. Read data end 3 residues before the CDR3 end; the end is taken from the germline J gene. The chain couples TRBV4-2 to TRBJ2-7; 10 bases are a match to TRBD2. Per germline, CDR1 LGHNA and CDR2 YNFKEQ. The CDR3 spans 18 residues. The sequenced part of the CDR3 DNA is TGCGCCAGCAGCCAAGAGGCTAGCGGGGGCCGGAGCTCCTACGAG. Translating gives CASSQEASGGRSSYE. The CDR3 in its entirety is CASSQEASGGRSSYEQYF.

This clone was seen at least ten times. The missing CDR3 end, 3 residues past where the read stops, is filled in from the germline J gene. The chain couples TRBV20-1 to TRBJ2-1; the match to TRBD2 covers 7 bases. The V and J ends lost 6 bases and 0 bases, in that order; junction bases with no gene match: 8. Germline V gene sequence: CDR1 DFQATT, CDR2 SNEGSKA (reference sequence). This CDR3 comprises 15 residues. CDR3 DNA (partial): TGCAGTGCCGAGCCTGGCGGGAGCTCCTACAATGAG. Protein: CSAEPGGSSYNE. Given in full, the CDR3 is CSAEPGGSSYNEQFF.

The table lists this clone with many counts. From the germline J gene comes the end of the CDR3, since the read stops 3 residues before it. V usage is TRBV6-1 and J usage is TRBJ2-5; TRBD2 matches at 11 bases. V dropped 4 bases and J dropped 2; count of bases not matched to a gene: 3. CDR1 and CDR2 from the germline V gene are MNHNS and SASEGT. CDR3 size: 15 residues. The CDR3 bases that were read are TGTGCCAGCAGTGCCCGACTAGCGGGACAAGAGACC. Amino acid sequence: CASSARLAGQET. The entire CDR3 is CASSARLAGQETQYF.

Comments on this clone: One end of the junction is discordant with germline, which a read error may explain. The CDR3 end falls 3 residues outside the read, so it is completed with the germline J gene. The rearrangement uses TRBV6-4 and TRBJ2-3; 8 positions agree with TRBD2. From germline, CDR1 is MRHNA and CDR2 SNTAGT. The CDR3 has 15 amino acids. CDR3 DNA, as far as it was read: TGTGCCAGCAGTGACGCGAGCGGGAGCACAGATCCG. It encodes CASSDASGSTDP. The entire CDR3 is CASSDASGSTDPQYF.

This clone was detected ten times or more. The read stops 3 residues short of the end of the CDR3; the missing end is completed from the germline J gene. V and J are TRBV7-3 and TRBJ2-3, with TRBD2 as a possible D gene (6 bases). This CDR3 region has 15 residues. Trimming shortened V by 5 bases and J by 4 bases, and 16 bases separated the two germline ends. Germline V gene lookup returns CDR1 SGHTA and CDR2 FQGTGA. This CDR3 reads CASSPLGGRADTQYF. Incomplete CDR3 DNA: TGTGCCAGCAGCCCTCTCGGGGGTAGGGCAGATACG.